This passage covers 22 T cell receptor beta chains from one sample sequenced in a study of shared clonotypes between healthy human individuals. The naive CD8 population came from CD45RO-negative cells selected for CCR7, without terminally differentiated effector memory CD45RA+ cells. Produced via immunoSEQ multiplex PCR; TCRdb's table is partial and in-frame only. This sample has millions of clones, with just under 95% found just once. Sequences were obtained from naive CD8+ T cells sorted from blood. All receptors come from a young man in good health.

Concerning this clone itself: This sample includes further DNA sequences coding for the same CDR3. CDR3: CASSVNYEQYF. CDR3 DNA sequence: TGTGCCAGCAGCGTCAACTACGAGCAGTACTTC. This chain uses TRBV11-2 with TRBJ2-7, with D unclear. V shed 5 bases and J shed 3 bases, with 5 bases lying between them. This CDR3 comprises 11 residues. Looked up from germline, CDR1 is SGHAT and CDR2 is FQNNGV.

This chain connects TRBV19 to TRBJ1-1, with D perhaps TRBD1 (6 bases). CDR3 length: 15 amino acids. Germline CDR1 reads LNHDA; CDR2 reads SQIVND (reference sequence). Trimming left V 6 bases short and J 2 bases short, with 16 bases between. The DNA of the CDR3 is TGTGCCAGTAGCCAGGACAGAGTAACCAACACTGAAGCTTTCTTT. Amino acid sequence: CASSQDRVTNTEAFF.

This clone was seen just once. The CDR3 sequence: CASSHPRGWETQYF. In nucleotides, the CDR3 is TGCGCCAGCAGCCACCCCCGGGGTTGGGAGACCCAGTACTTC. The chain links TRBV4-1 to TRBJ2-5; tentative D call: TRBD2 (5 bases). This CDR3 spans 14 amino acids. V shed 3 bases and J shed 5 bases, with 13 bases lying between them. Germline V lookup: CDR1 MGHRA, CDR2 YSYEKL.

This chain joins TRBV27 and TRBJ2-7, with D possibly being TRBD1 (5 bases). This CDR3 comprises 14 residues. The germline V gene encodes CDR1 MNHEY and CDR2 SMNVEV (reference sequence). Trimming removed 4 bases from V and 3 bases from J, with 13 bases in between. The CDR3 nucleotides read TGTGCCAGCAGTTATAGGGGCTTCGACTACGAGCAGTACTTC. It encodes CASSYRGFDYEQYF.

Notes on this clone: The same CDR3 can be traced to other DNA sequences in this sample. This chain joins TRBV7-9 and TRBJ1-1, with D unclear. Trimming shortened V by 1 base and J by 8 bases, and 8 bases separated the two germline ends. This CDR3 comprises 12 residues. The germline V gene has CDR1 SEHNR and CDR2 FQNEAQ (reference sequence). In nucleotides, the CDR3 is TGTGCCAGCAGCTTAGTCGGAGGGGAAGCTTTCTTT. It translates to CASSLVGGEAFF. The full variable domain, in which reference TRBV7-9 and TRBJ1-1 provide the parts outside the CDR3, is DTGVSQNPRHKITKRGQNVTFRCDPISEHNRLYWYRQTLGQGPEFLTYFQNEAQLEKSRLLSDRFSAERPKGSFSTLEIQRTEQGDSAMYLCASSLVGGEAFFGQGTRLTVV.

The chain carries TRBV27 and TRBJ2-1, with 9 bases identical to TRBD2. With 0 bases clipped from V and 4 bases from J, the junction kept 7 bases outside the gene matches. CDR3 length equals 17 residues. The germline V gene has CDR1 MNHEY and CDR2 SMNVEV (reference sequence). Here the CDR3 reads CASSLSRGTSRYNEQFF. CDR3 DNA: TGTGCCAGCAGTTTATCGCGGGGGACTAGCAGGTACAATGAGCAGTTCTTC.

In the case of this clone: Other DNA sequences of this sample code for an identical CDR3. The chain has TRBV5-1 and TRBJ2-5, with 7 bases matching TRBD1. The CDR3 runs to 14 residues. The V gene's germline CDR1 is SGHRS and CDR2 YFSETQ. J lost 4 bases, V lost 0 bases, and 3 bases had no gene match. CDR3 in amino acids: CASSLGQGRETQYF. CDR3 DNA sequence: TGCGCCAGCAGCTTGGGACAGGGCAGAGAGACCCAGTACTTC.

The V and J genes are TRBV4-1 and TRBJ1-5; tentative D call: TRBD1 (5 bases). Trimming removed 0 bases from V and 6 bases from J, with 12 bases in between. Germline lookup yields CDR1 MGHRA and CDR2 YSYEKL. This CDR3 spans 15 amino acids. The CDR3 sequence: CASSQDLARGQPQHF. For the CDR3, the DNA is TGCGCCAGCAGCCAAGATCTAGCAAGGGGTCAGCCCCAGCATTTT.

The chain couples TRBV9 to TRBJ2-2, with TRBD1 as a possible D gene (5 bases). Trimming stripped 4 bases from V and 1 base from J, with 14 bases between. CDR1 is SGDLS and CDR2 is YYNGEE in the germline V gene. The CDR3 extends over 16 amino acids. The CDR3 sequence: CASSPYPGLNTGELFF. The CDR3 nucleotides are TGTGCCAGCAGCCCGTACCCAGGGTTGAACACCGGGGAGCTGTTTTTT.

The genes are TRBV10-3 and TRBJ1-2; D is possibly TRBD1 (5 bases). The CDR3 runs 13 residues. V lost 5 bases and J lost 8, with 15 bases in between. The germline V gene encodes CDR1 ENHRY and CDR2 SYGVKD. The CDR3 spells CAISLEGAWGYTF. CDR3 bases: TGTGCCATCAGTTTGGAAGGGGCGTGGGGCTACACCTTC.

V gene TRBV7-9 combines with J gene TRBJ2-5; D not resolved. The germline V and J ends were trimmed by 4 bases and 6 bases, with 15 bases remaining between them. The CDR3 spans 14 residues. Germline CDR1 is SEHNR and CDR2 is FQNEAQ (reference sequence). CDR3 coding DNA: TGTGCCAGCAGCTCTCCACAGAGTGAAAAGACCCAGTACTTC. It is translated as CASSSPQSEKTQYF.

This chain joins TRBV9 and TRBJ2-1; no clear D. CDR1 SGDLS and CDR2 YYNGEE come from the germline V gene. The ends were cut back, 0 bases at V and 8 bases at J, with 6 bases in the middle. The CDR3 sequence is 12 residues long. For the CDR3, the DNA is TGTGCCAGCAGCGTAGGGGAAGATGAGCAGTTCTTC. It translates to CASSVGEDEQFF. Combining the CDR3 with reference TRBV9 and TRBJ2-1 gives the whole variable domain DSGVTQTPKHLITATGQRVTLRCSPRSGDLSVYWYQQSLDQGLQFLIQYYNGEERAKGNILERFSAQQFPDLHSELNLSSLELGDSALYFCASSVGEDEQFFGPGTRLTVL.

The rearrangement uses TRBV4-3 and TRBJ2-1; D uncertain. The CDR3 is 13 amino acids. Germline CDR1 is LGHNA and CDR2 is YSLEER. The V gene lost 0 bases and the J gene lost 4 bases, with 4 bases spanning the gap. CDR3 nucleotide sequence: TGCGCCAGCAGCCAAGATTGGTACAATGAGCAGTTCTTC. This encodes CASSQDWYNEQFF.

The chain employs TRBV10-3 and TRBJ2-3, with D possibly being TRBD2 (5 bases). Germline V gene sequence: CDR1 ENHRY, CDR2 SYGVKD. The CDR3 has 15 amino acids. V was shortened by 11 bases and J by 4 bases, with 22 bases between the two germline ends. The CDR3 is CAASRGENDPDTQYF. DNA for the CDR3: TGTGCCGCATCCCGTGGGGAGAACGACCCAGATACGCAGTATTTT.

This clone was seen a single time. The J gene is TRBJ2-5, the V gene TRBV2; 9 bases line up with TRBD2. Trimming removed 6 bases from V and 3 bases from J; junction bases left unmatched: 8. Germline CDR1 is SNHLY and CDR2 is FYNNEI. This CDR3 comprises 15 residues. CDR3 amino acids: CASSMVTSGEETQYF. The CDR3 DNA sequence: TGTGCCAGCAGCATGGTGACTAGCGGTGAAGAGACCCAGTACTTC.

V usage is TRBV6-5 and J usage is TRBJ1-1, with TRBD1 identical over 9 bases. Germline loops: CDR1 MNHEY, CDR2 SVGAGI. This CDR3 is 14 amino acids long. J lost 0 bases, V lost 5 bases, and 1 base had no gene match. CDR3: CASSRTGVNTEAFF. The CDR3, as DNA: TGTGCCAGCAGTCGGACAGGGGTGAACACTGAAGCTTTCTTT.

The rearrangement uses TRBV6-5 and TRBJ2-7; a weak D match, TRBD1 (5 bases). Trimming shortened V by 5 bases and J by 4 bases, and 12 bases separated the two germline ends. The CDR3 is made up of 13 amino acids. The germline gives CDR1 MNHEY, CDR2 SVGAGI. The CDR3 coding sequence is TGTGCCAGCAGTCAAGCACAGGCATACGAGCAGTACTTC. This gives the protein CASSQAQAYEQYF.

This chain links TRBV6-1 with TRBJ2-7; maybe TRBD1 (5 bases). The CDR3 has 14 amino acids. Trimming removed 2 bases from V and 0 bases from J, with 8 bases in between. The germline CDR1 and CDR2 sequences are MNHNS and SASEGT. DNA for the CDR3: TGTGCCAGCAGTGAACAGGGCCCCTCCTACGAGCAGTACTTC. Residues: CASSEQGPSYEQYF.

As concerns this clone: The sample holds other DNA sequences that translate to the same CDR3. The CDR3 is CASSSDYYEQYF. In nucleotides, the CDR3 is TGTGCCAGCAGCTCAGACTACTACGAGCAGTACTTC. This chain uses TRBV5-6 with TRBJ2-7; tentative D call: TRBD2 (5 bases). V lost 3 bases and J lost 3, with 7 bases in between. Per germline, CDR1 SGHDT and CDR2 YYEEEE. There are 12 residues in the CDR3.

The CDR3 coding sequence is TGTGCCAGCAGCTTGAAAACTAGCGGGAACCAAGAGACCCAGTACTTC. Translation gives CASSLKTSGNQETQYF. The J gene is TRBJ2-5, the V gene TRBV5-4; 10 positions agree with TRBD2. Germline values: CDR1 SGHNT, CDR2 YYREEE (reference sequence). The V gene end was trimmed by 1 base and the J gene end by 0 bases; junction bases not matched to a gene: 3. The CDR3 has 16 residues.

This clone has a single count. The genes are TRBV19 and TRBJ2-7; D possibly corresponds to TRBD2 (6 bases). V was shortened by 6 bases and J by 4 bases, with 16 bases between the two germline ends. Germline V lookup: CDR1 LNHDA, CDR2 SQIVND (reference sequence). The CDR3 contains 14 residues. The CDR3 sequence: CASRASSGDYEQYF. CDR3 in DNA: TGTGCCAGTAGGGCCTCCTCGGGGGATTACGAGCAGTACTTC.

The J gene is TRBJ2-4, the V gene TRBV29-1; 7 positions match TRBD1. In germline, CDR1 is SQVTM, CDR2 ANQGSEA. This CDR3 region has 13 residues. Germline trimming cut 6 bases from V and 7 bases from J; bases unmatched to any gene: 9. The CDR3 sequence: CSVAGTDFNIQYF. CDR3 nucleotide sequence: TGCAGCGTCGCCGGGACAGACTTCAACATTCAGTACTTC. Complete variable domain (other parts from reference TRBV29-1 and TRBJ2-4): SAVISQKPSRDICQRGTSLTIQCQVDSQVTMMFWYRQQPGQSLTLIATANQGSEATYESGFVIDKFPISRPNLTFSTLTVSNMSPEDSSIYLCSVAGTDFNIQYFGAGTRLSVL.